This T cell receptor (beta chain) emerged from a study of human T cells and chemical hapten exposure (dated by TCRdb to about 2021). For the wider study: For sensitization, 2% DPC in acetone was applied to a 2 cm by 2 cm area of upper inner arm skin. Patients additionally received weekly therapeutic DPC doses to the scalp throughout the roughly 25-week study period. Patch tests used Finn chambers with 0.01% DPC on the upper back, scored after 6 days by International Contact Dermatitis Research Group standards. Alopecia areata with under or over 50% scalp involvement, alopecia totalis and alopecia universalis were represented in the patient cohort, which was mostly female. Libraries were pooled for sequencing, and variation in per-sample TCR yields was attributed mainly to small differences in library volumes within the pool. The study tracked peripheral blood TCR repertoire changes in vivo during primary and secondary sensitization to the hapten diphenylcyclopropenone (DPC) in alopecia patients. Blood samples were taken from patients before sensitization (week 0) and at 2, 6 and about 24 weeks after DPC sensitization. For TCR sequencing, blood came from twenty-nine alopecia patients at anywhere from one to four time points (pre-sensitization, 2, 6 and 24 weeks).

Preparation of the library involved RACE. These reads were obtained on a NextSeq 500. During library preparation, unique molecular identifiers were attached to individual cDNA molecules so that TCRs could be counted quantitatively and reproducibly. Both TCR alpha and TCR beta chains were sequenced from each blood RNA sample. The authors' pipeline ran thus. Samples had a median of around 92,000 TCRs, with a range from about 20,000 to 690,600. V, J and CDR3 annotation of the TCR reads was carried out using the Decombinator software suite. For the PS versus PT1 abundance plots, all samples were subsampled to the same number of TCRs (28,000). TCRs were defined as expanded if absent before sensitization and observed at least eight times at the 2-week time point. The public reads were reprocessed in TCRdb via fastp at Q25 and MiXCR, keeping in-frame beta chains. Entries that share a CDR3 protein sequence are merged under the most common genes and DNA. The V and J calls and clone size come from TCRdb's table, not from the authors' own analysis. The sample table lists 330,000 or so distinct CDR3 sequences, about 6% of them with a count of one. The ten largest account for under 7% of the sample.

The time point label, read with the paper, signifies: patch test 2, 6 weeks after DPC sensitization. The meaning of the sample's treatment or condition label: therapeutic diphenylcyclopropenone sensitization with weekly scalp DPC. At every patch-test visit, the blood draw took place before the patch test was put on. Eligible patients were aged 18 to 70, diagnosed with alopecia, deemed suitable for DPC therapy, and excluded if pregnant. Total RNA was extracted from unfractionated whole blood collected in Tempus Blood RNA tubes. CDR1 is given as SGHAT and CDR2 as FQNNGV, both from the germline V gene. The CDR3 runs 15 residues from the cysteine to the phenylalanine. Just the 45-base CDR3 DNA is kept, in frame starting at base 1. V loses 5 bases at its end and J loses 5 bases; junction bases beyond the gene matches: 7. Broad study findings and their caveats: All patients had alopecia, a presumed autoimmune disease, so their immune response might differ from that of healthy individuals. Repeated subsampling changed both the strength of the expansion versus patch-test correlation and the threshold at which that correlation became significant. DPC sensitization did not change how many TCRs were above 1 in 1000 frequency, and no evidence was found of alterations in global repertoire structure. A positive correlation was found between the number of PT1 expanded TCRs and patch test score, with significance reached at thresholds 8, 16 and 32 but not 4. Compared with pre-sensitization or healthy control sets, expanded TCRs formed significantly more large CDR3 similarity clusters, which is consistent with antigen-driven responses.

This clonotype showed up just a few times. Its antigen is unknown. Per-base quality was not reported, and no clone a single base away is much larger than it. Source: whole blood, taken in connection with sensitization to the hapten diphenylcyclopropenone (DPC). The receptor comes from a woman aged 18-29 years with alopecia areata. Some clones in this sample may be carry-over from other donors' samples. The chain is assembled from TRBV11-2 and TRBJ1-4; 8 nucleotides in the junction match TRBD1. The nucleotide sequence is given as TGTGCCAGCAGCATAACCGGGACAGGCAATGAAAAACTGTTTTTT. This codes for CASSITGTGNEKLFF.